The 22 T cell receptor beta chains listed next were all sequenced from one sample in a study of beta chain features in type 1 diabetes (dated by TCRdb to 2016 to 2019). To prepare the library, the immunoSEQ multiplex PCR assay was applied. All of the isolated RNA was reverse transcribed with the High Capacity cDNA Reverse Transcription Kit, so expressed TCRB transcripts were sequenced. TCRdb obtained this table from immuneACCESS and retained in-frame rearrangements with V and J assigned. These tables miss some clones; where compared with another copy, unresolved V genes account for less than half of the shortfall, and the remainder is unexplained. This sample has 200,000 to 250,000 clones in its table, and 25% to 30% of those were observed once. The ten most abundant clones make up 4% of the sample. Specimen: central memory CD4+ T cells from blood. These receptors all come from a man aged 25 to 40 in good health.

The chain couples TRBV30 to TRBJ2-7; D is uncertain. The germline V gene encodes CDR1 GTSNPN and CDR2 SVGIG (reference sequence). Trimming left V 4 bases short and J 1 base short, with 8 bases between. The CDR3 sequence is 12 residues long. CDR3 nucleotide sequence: TGTGCCTGGACCCGTGGATCCTACGAGCAGTACTTC. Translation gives CAWTRGSYEQYF.

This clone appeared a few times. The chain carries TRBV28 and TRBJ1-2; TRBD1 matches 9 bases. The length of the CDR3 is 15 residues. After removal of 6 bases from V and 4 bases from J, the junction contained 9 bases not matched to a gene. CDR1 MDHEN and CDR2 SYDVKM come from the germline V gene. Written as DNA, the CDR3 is TGTGCCAGCAGCAAGGGACAGGGAGCGTCCTATGGCTACACCTTC. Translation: CASSKGQGASYGYTF.

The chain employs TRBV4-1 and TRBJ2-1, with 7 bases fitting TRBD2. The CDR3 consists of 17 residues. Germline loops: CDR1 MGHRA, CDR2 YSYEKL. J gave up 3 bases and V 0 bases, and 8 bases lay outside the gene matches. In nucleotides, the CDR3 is TGCGCCAGCAGCCAAGACCAGACGGGAGGCCTCTACAATGAGCAGTTCTTC. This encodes CASSQDQTGGLYNEQFF.

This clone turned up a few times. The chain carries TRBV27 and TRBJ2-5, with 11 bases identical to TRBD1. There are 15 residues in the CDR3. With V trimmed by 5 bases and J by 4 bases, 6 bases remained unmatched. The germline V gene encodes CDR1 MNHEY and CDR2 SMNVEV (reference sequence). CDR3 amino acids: CASSPLGTGGETQYF. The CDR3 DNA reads TGTGCCAGCAGTCCTTTAGGGACAGGGGGAGAGACCCAGTACTTC.

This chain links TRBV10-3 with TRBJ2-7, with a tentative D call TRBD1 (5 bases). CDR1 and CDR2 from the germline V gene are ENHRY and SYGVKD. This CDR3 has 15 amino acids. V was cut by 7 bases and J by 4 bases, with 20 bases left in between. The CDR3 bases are TGTGCCATCACCGAAGGGGATCCTAGTATTTACGAGCAGTACTTC. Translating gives CAITEGDPSIYEQYF.

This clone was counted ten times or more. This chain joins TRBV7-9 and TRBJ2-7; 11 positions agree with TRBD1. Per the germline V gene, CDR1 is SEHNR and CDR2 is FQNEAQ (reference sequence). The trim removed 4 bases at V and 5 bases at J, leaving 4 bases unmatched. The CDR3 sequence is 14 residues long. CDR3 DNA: TGTGCCAGCAGCTCCGGACAGGGGGCGAACGAGCAGTACTTC. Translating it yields CASSSGQGANEQYF.

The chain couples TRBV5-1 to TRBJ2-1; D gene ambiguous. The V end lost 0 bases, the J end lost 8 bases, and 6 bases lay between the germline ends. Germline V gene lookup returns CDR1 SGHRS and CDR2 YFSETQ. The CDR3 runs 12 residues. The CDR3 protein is CASSLGLDEQFF. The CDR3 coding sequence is TGCGCCAGCAGCTTGGGACTGGATGAGCAGTTCTTC.

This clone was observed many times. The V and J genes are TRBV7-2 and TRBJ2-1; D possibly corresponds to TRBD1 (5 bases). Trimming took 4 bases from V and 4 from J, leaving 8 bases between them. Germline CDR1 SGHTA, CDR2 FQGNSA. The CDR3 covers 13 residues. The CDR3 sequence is CASSSRQYNEQFF. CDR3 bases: TGTGCCAGCAGCTCCAGACAGTACAATGAGCAGTTCTTC.

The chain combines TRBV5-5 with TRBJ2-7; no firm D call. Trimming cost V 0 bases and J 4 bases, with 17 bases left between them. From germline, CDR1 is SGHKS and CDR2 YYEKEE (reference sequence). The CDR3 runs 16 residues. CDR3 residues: CASSLAAAPSSYEQYF. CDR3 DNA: TGTGCCAGCAGCTTGGCGGCAGCGCCATCATCATACGAGCAGTACTTC.

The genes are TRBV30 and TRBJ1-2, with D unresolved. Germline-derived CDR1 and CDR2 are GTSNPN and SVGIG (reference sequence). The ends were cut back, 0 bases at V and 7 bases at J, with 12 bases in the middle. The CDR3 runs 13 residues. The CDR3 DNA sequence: TGTGCCTGGAGTGTAACCCACGGAAGTGGCTACACCTTC. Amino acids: CAWSVTHGSGYTF.

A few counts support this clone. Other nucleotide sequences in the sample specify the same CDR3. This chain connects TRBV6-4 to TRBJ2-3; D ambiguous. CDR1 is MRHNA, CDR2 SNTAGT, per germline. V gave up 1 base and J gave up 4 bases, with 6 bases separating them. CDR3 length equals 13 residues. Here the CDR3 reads CASSDLRSDTQYF. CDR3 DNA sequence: TGTGCCAGCAGTGACTTACGTTCAGATACGCAGTATTTT.

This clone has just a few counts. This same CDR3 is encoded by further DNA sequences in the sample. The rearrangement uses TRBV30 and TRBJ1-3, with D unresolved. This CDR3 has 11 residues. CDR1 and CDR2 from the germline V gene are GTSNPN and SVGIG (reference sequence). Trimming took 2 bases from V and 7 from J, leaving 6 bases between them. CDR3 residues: CAWSSGNTIYF. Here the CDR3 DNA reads TGTGCCTGGAGTAGTGGCAACACCATATATTTT.

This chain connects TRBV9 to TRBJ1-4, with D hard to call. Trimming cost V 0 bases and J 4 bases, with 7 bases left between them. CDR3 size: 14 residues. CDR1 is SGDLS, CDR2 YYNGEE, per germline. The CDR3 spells CASSVDSHNEKLFF. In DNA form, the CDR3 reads TGTGCCAGCAGCGTAGACAGCCATAATGAAAAACTGTTTTTT.

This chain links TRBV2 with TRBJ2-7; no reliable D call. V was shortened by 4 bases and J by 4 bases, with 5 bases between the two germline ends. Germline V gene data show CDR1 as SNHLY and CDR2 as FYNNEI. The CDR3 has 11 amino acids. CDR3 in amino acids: CASSGEYEQYF. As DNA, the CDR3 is TGTGCCAGCAGTGGAGAATACGAGCAGTACTTC.

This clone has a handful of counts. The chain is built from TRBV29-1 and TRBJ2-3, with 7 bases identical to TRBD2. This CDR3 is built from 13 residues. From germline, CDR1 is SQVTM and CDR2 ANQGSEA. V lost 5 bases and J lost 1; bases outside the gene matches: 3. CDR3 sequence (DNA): TGCAGCGTTTGCCGGGAGGGCACAGATACGCAGTATTTT. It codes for CSVCREGTDTQYF.

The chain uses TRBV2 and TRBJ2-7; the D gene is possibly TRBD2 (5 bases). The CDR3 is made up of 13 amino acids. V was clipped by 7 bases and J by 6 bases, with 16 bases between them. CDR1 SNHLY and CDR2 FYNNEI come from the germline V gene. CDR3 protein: CASTRDGMPEQYF. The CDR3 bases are TGTGCCAGCACCCGGGATGGGATGCCCGAGCAGTACTTC.

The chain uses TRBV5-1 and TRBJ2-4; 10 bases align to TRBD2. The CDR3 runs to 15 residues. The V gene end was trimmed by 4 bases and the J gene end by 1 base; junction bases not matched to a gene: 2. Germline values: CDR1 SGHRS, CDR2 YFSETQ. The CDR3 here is CASSVSGRAKNIQYF. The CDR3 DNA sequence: TGCGCCAGCAGCGTTAGCGGGAGGGCCAAAAACATTCAGTACTTC.

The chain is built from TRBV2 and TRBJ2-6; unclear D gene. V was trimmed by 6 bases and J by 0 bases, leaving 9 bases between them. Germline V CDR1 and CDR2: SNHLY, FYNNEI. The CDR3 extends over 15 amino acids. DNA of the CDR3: TGTGCCAGCAGCGTACTGTCCTCTGGGGCCAACGTCCTGACTTTC. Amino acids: CASSVLSSGANVLTF.

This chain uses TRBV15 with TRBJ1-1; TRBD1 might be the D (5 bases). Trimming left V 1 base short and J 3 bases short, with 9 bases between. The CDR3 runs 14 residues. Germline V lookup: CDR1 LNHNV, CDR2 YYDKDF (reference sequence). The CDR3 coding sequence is TGTGCCACCAGCAGAGCAGCGGGGGACACTGAAGCTTTCTTT. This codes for CATSRAAGDTEAFF.

The DNA of the CDR3 is TGTGCCAGCAGCTTCACGGGGGGCCGAAGCTCCTACAATGAGCAGTTCTTC. It is translated as CASSFTGGRSSYNEQFF. The chain combines TRBV11-2 with TRBJ2-1; weak D call: TRBD2 (7 bases). V lost 3 bases and J 0 bases, leaving 15 bases between the germline ends. The germline V gene has CDR1 SGHAT and CDR2 FQNNGV. The CDR3 totals 17 residues.

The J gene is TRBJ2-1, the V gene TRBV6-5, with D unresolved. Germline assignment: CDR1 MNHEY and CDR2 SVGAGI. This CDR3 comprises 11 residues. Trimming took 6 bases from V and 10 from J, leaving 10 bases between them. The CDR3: CASRNGYEQFF. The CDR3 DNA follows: TGTGCCAGCAGAAATGGATACGAGCAGTTCTTC.

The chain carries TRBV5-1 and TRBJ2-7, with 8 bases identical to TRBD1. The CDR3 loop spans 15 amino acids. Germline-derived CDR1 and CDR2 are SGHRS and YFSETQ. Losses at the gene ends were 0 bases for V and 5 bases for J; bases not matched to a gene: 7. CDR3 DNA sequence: TGCGCCAGCAGCTTGGGGGGACAGGCATGGAACGAGCAGTACTTC. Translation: CASSLGGQAWNEQYF.